This T cell receptor (beta chain) was identified during a study of blood T cell repertoires in COVID-19. In the study overall: COVID-19 samples from acute and convalescent phases originated in the United States, Italy and Spain. T cells, B-cell-depleted T cells, or PBMCs provided the cDNA or gDNA that served as material.

J lost 0 bases, V lost 6 bases, and 7 bases had no gene match. The CDR3 sequence is 15 residues long. CDR1 and CDR2 (germline): LNHDA, SQIVND (reference sequence). Study processing details: How many nucleated cells were present was estimated from reference gene primer amplification. The repertoire was sequenced with immunoSEQ multiplex PCR; TCRdb's copy has only in-frame clones and lacks some. That table gives V, J and clone size, and the DNA gave D and trimming. The profile covers approximately 190,000 clones, with 85% to 90% appearing a single time and 5.9% taken by the ten largest. The TCR comes from an elderly man with acute or convalescent COVID-19. The chain links TRBV19 to TRBJ2-7; 8 bases match TRBD1. Source material: peripheral blood. The CDR3 loop reads CASSYSGTGSYEQYV. CDR3 coding DNA: TGTGCCAGTAGCTATAGTGGGACAGGCTCCTACGAGCAGTACGTC.